Each of the 22 T cell receptor beta chains below was sequenced from the same sample in a study of T cell changes during pregnancy in multiple sclerosis. TCRdb's copy holds only in-frame clones and misses some; the assay was immunoSEQ multiplex PCR. The sample holds about 76,000 clones, roughly 93% seen once. Source: peripheral blood, taken in the second trimester of pregnancy. The receptor set was obtained from a female donor with multiple sclerosis, enrolled in a pregnancy study.

This chain connects TRBV19 to TRBJ1-1; a possible D gene is TRBD1 (5 bases). The CDR3 consists of 13 residues. CDR1 LNHDA and CDR2 SQIVND come from the germline V gene (reference sequence). Trimming removed 9 bases from V and 0 bases from J, with 11 bases in between. CDR3 nucleotide sequence: TGTGCCAGCAGGGTGGCAATGAACACTGAAGCTTTCTTT. This gives the protein CASRVAMNTEAFF.

Concerning this clone: Other DNA sequences in the sample encode the same CDR3. The rearrangement uses TRBV5-1 and TRBJ2-1; 7 bases align to TRBD2. Trimming at V came to 0 bases and at J to 1 base, leaving 1 base not matched to a gene. CDR3 length: 15 residues. In germline, CDR1 is SGHRS, CDR2 YFSETQ. CDR3 loop: CASSLVAGSYNEQFF. CDR3 nucleotides: TGCGCCAGCAGCTTGGTAGCGGGTTCCTACAATGAGCAGTTCTTC.

The CDR3 DNA follows: TGCGCCAGCAGCCCTACCGGGACAGGGGGCGGCTACACCTTC. It codes for CASSPTGTGGGYTF. The rearrangement joins TRBV5-1 to TRBJ1-2; 12 bases agree with TRBD1. Trimming at V came to 4 bases and at J to 8 bases, leaving 6 bases not matched to a gene. CDR3 length: 14 residues. Germline loops: CDR1 SGHRS, CDR2 YFSETQ.

This chain uses TRBV7-8 with TRBJ2-7, with a tentative D call TRBD1 (5 bases). Between the trimmed V and J ends, which lost 1 base and 0 bases, there was a span of 10 bases. Germline V gene sequence: CDR1 SGHVS, CDR2 FQNEAQ. There are 15 residues in the CDR3. The CDR3 sequence: CASSLGGPSSYEQYF. The CDR3 region has the DNA TGTGCCAGCAGCTTAGGGGGCCCCAGCTCCTACGAGCAGTACTTC.

The chain joins TRBV5-4 to TRBJ1-2; TRBD1 is a possible D gene (5 bases). The germline CDR1 and CDR2 sequences are SGHNT and YYREEE (reference sequence). The CDR3 is 13 residues long. Trimming left V 1 base short and J 3 bases short, with 7 bases between. DNA of the CDR3: TGTGCCAGCAGCTTGCCGGGGGACTATGGCTACACCTTC. It translates to CASSLPGDYGYTF.

This rearrangement joins TRBV18 to TRBJ1-1; D remains ambiguous. Per the germline V gene, CDR1 is KGHSH and CDR2 is LQKENI. The ends were cut back, 5 bases at V and 1 base at J, with 8 bases in the middle. The CDR3 spans 13 residues. The CDR3 protein is CASSITQNTEAFF. CDR3 bases: TGTGCCAGCTCAATTACTCAGAACACTGAAGCTTTCTTT.

This rearrangement joins TRBV6-6 to TRBJ2-2, with a possible D match to TRBD1 (6 bases). Trimming removed 5 bases from V and 2 bases from J, with 15 bases in between. CDR3 length: 16 amino acids. Germline loops: CDR1 MNHNY, CDR2 SVGAGI (reference sequence). CDR3 sequence: CASSTSTGSNTGELFF. The CDR3 region has the DNA TGTGCCAGCAGTACATCGACAGGATCCAACACCGGGGAGCTGTTTTTT.

Only one count was recorded for this clone. CDR3 coding DNA: TGTGCCAGCAGTTACTCGCCCAGGGTGGGCGAAAAACTGTTTTTT. This sequence encodes CASSYSPRVGEKLFF. This chain uses TRBV6-5 with TRBJ1-4; D is perhaps TRBD1 (5 bases). The V end was cut by 0 bases, the J end by 8 bases, with 13 bases between. CDR1 and CDR2 (germline): MNHEY, SVGAGI. The CDR3 loop spans 15 amino acids.

The chain is built from TRBV12-5 and TRBJ1-5; D is uncertain. With 5 bases removed from V and 1 base from J, the gap between germline ends came to 9 bases. Germline V gene data show CDR1 as LGHNT and CDR2 as FRNRAP. The CDR3 runs to 14 residues. Here the CDR3 reads CASGHGLSNQPQHF. CDR3 in DNA: TGTGCTAGTGGTCACGGGTTGAGCAATCAGCCCCAGCATTTT.

The chain combines TRBV5-1 with TRBJ1-5; 9 nucleotides match TRBD1. V gave up 4 bases and J gave up 2 bases; unmatched junction bases: 7. Germline V gives CDR1 SGHRS, CDR2 YFSETQ. The CDR3 has 16 residues. CDR3 in DNA: TGCGCCAGCAGCGAAGGGACAGGGCCGGGCAATCAGCCCCAGCATTTT. Translation gives CASSEGTGPGNQPQHF.

This rearrangement joins TRBV11-2 to TRBJ2-3; 10 bases are shared with TRBD2. V gave up 4 bases and J gave up 2 bases; unmatched junction bases: 6. CDR3 length: 16 amino acids. CDR1 SGHAT and CDR2 FQNNGV come from the germline V gene. The CDR3 DNA follows: TGTGCCAGCAGCTCTCTAGCGGGGGAAAACACAGATACGCAGTATTTT. Its translation: CASSSLAGENTDTQYF.

This chain links TRBV27 with TRBJ2-7; TRBD1 might be the D (6 bases). The CDR3 totals 14 residues. V shed 6 bases and J shed 5 bases, with 17 bases lying between them. Germline lookup yields CDR1 MNHEY and CDR2 SMNVEV (reference sequence). The CDR3 DNA reads TGTGCCAGCAGCTTAGGGCAGGGGAATAACGAGCAGTACTTC. Translation gives CASSLGQGNNEQYF.

CDR3 sequence: CASPSGKSTEAFF. DNA of the CDR3: TGTGCCAGCCCCTCAGGGAAAAGCACTGAAGCTTTCTTT. The rearrangement joins TRBV6-4 to TRBJ1-1, with D perhaps matching TRBD1 (5 bases). Deletions cut 8 bases from V and 4 bases from J, with 14 bases between. The CDR3 has 13 amino acids. From germline, CDR1 is MRHNA and CDR2 SNTAGT.

The J gene is TRBJ1-1, the V gene TRBV7-8, with TRBD1 identical over 10 bases. CDR3 length: 17 residues. Germline CDR1 reads SGHVS; CDR2 reads FQNEAQ. V was pared by 5 bases and J by 0 bases, with 9 bases of the junction left unmatched. CDR3 DNA sequence: TGTGCCAGCAGCGCAGGACAGGGGGGACAGTTGAACACTGAAGCTTTCTTT. Residues: CASSAGQGGQLNTEAFF.

The CDR3 protein is CASQILWEQYF. The CDR3 DNA reads as TGTGCCAGCCAGATACTATGGGAGCAGTACTTC. V usage is TRBV6-1 and J usage is TRBJ2-7; D ambiguous. Trimming removed 8 bases from V and 7 bases from J, with 12 bases in between. The length of the CDR3 is 11 residues. In germline, CDR1 is MNHNS, CDR2 SASEGT.

This clone showed up just a few times. The V gene is TRBV28, the J gene TRBJ1-6, with D maybe TRBD1 (5 bases). The V end was cut by 6 bases, the J end by 0 bases, with 9 bases between. Per germline, CDR1 MDHEN and CDR2 SYDVKM. There are 15 residues in the CDR3. CDR3 DNA sequence: TGTGCCAGCAGCCCAGGACACTCCTATAATTCACCCCTCCACTTT. This translates into CASSPGHSYNSPLHF. The whole variable domain, remainder taken from reference TRBV28 and TRBJ1-6, is DVKVTQSSRYLVKRTGEKVFLECVQDMDHENMFWYRQDPGLGLRLIYFSYDVKMKEKGDIPEGYSVSREKKERFSLILESASTNQTSMYLCASSPGHSYNSPLHFGNGTRLTVT.

The V call is TRBV7-2, the J call TRBJ1-4, with 7 bases fitting TRBD1. Trimming took 0 bases from V and 1 from J; bases not matched to a gene: 5. The V gene's germline CDR1 is SGHTA and CDR2 FQGNSA. The length of the CDR3 is 17 residues. The CDR3: CASSLAPTGRTNEKLFF. As DNA, the CDR3 is TGTGCCAGCAGCTTAGCGCCGACAGGGCGAACTAATGAAAAACTGTTTTTT.

This chain links TRBV5-8 with TRBJ1-5; D not certain. The germline V gene encodes CDR1 SGHTS and CDR2 YDEGEE. The CDR3 has 15 residues. Deletions cut 0 bases from V and 2 bases from J, with 9 bases between. The CDR3 reads CASSLAGNGNQPQHF. The CDR3 DNA is TGTGCCAGCAGCTTGGCGGGGAACGGCAATCAGCCCCAGCATTTT.

The chain uses TRBV5-6 and TRBJ2-7, with a possible D match to TRBD1 (6 bases). The germline V and J ends were trimmed by 0 bases and 3 bases, with 10 bases remaining between them. The CDR3 has 14 amino acids. Germline V gene lookup returns CDR1 SGHDT and CDR2 YYEEEE. CDR3 coding DNA: TGTGCCAGCAGCTTGGGGCCAGGGGACTACGAGCAGTACTTC. Its protein is CASSLGPGDYEQYF.

The chain employs TRBV6-1 and TRBJ1-1, with no clear D. This CDR3 has 12 residues. The germline gives CDR1 MNHNS, CDR2 SASEGT. Trimming cost V 6 bases and J 2 bases, with 7 bases left between them. The CDR3 loop reads CASRRVNTEAFF. The CDR3 DNA reads TGTGCCAGCAGGAGGGTTAACACTGAAGCTTTCTTT.

The gene calls are TRBV7-6 and TRBJ2-1; 11 bases match TRBD2. Germline loops: CDR1 SGHVS, CDR2 FNYEAQ. The V and J ends lost 2 bases and 7 bases, in that order; junction bases with no gene match: 4. CDR3 length: 15 residues. The CDR3 region is CASSLIAGGRNEQFF. The CDR3 nucleotides read TGTGCCAGCAGCTTAATAGCGGGGGGGCGGAATGAGCAGTTCTTC.

V gene TRBV11-2 combines with J gene TRBJ2-7; 8 bases are a match to TRBD1. The germline CDR1 and CDR2 sequences are SGHAT and FQNNGV. The ends lost 1 base at V and 1 base at J; junction bases unmatched: 0. The CDR3 sequence is 14 residues long. The CDR3 nucleotides are TGTGCCAGCAGCTTAGGGACAGGGTCCTACGAGCAGTACTTC. Protein sequence: CASSLGTGSYEQYF.